The 23 T cell receptor beta chains listed next were all sequenced from one sample in a study of Graves' ophthalmopathy and Graves' hyperthyroidism (dated by TCRdb to the late 2010s). For sequencing, an Illumina HiSeq 2000 was employed. For repertoire sequencing, TCR beta CDR3 regions were amplified from RNA transcripts. HTBI primers and the Qiagen OneStep RT-PCR kit were used in a first-round RT-PCR, which was followed by a second-round multiplex PCR, size selection and purification. TCRdb passed the public sequencing reads through fastp at Q25 and MiXCR, retaining productive beta sequences. Rows merge per CDR3 protein into single entries with the most common DNA and genes. Across this sample there are hundreds of thousands of distinct CDR3 sequences, with 15% to 17% seen only once. About 7.3% of the sample comes from the top ten. The sample was peripheral blood. All receptors derive from a woman younger than 30 with stable Graves' hyperthyroidism. Donor details come from another sample of the same person, matched by shared clones.

This clonotype was observed many times. The chain uses TRBV12-3 or TRBV12-4 and TRBJ2-2; D gene uncertain. CDR3 length: 12 amino acids. The ends were cut back, 6 bases at V and 6 bases at J, with 8 bases in the middle. DNA of the CDR3: TGTGCCAGCAGGCAGAATTCCGGGGAGCTGTTTTTT. This encodes CASRQNSGELFF.

Worth noting for this clonotype: A clone one base away is much larger, so this may be a read error. This rearrangement joins TRBV7-9 to TRBJ2-7, with D uncertain. The V and J ends lost 3 bases and 6 bases respectively, with 9 bases between them. The CDR3 loop spans 12 amino acids. Germline V gene sequence: CDR1 SEHNR, CDR2 FQNEAQ (reference sequence). The CDR3 coding sequence is TGTGCCAGCAGCTTTAAGGTAGGCGAGCAGTACTTC. Protein product: CASSFKVGEQYF.

At least ten counts were recorded for this clonotype. The genes are TRBV10-3 and TRBJ2-7; TRBD2 agrees at 10 bases. Germline V CDR1 and CDR2: ENHRY, SYGVKD. V lost 4 bases to trimming and J lost 2 bases; unmatched junction nucleotides: 8. This CDR3 spans 16 amino acids. CDR3 nucleotides: TGTGCCATCAGTGGCCAAGCGGGGGGGCAAACCTACGAGCAGTACTTC. The encoded protein is CAISGQAGGQTYEQYF.

This clonotype came up many times. The chain has TRBV24-1 and TRBJ2-5, with 9 bases fitting TRBD1. Per the germline V gene, CDR1 is KGHDR and CDR2 is SFDVKD. J was trimmed by 3 bases and V by 5 bases; bases with no gene match: 9. CDR3 size: 16 residues. The CDR3 DNA is TGTGCCACCAGTGCCGGGGACAGGGTTTGGGAAGAGACCCAGTACTTC. It yields the protein CATSAGDRVWEETQYF.

This clonotype was seen ten or more times. The gene calls are TRBV10-3 and TRBJ2-2; perhaps TRBD1 as D (5 bases). The germline V gene has CDR1 ENHRY and CDR2 SYGVKD. V gave up 6 bases and J gave up 5 bases, with 13 bases separating them. The CDR3 has 14 amino acids. The CDR3 reads CAISREWDTGELFF. Written as DNA, the CDR3 is TGTGCCATCAGCAGGGAATGGGATACCGGGGAGCTGTTTTTT.

In this sample, this clonotype turned up many times. V gene TRBV6-2 or TRBV6-3 combines with J gene TRBJ1-1; D remains unclear. The V and J ends lost 0 bases and 1 base respectively, with 12 bases between them. There are 16 residues in the CDR3. Germline V gene sequence: CDR1 MNHEY, CDR2 SVGEGT. Here the CDR3 DNA reads TGTGCCAGCAGTTACTCGTGGCAGGCCCCGAACACTGAAGCTTTCTTT. This gives the protein CASSYSWQAPNTEAFF.

The chain recombines TRBV7-3 with TRBJ1-5, with TRBD1 as a possible D gene (5 bases). The length of the CDR3 is 13 residues. With 5 bases removed from V and 4 bases from J, the gap between germline ends came to 9 bases. Per germline, CDR1 SGHTA and CDR2 FQGTGA. CDR3 residues: CASSVTVNQPQHF. The CDR3 coding sequence is TGTGCCAGCAGCGTGACAGTTAATCAGCCCCAGCATTTT.

This chain uses TRBV15 with TRBJ2-5, with TRBD1 as a possible D gene (6 bases). The V gene lost 0 bases and the J gene lost 6 bases, with 14 bases spanning the gap. This CDR3 region has 15 residues. The V gene's germline CDR1 is LNHNV and CDR2 YYDKDF (reference sequence). Here the CDR3 DNA reads TGTGCCACCAGCAGAGAAGGAACAGGGCAGAAGACCCAGTACTTC. It yields the protein CATSREGTGQKTQYF.

In its sample, this clonotype was seen a few times. The chain is built from TRBV19 and TRBJ1-5; D not certain. Per germline, CDR1 LNHDA and CDR2 SQIVND (reference sequence). The CDR3 extends over 15 amino acids. V lost 3 bases, J lost 1 base, and 10 bases lay in between. CDR3 DNA sequence: TGTGCCAGTAGTATGAAGGCACCAAGCAATCAGCCCCAGCATTTT. This sequence encodes CASSMKAPSNQPQHF.

This clonotype was picked up many times. The chain recombines TRBV7-8 with TRBJ2-5; D gene ambiguous. Trimming shortened V by 3 bases and J by 3 bases, and 8 bases separated the two germline ends. The CDR3 runs 13 residues. Germline values: CDR1 SGHVS, CDR2 FQNEAQ. Written as DNA, the CDR3 is TGTGCCAGCAGCTTCCGTCTAGAAGAGACCCAGTACTTC. The encoded protein is CASSFRLEETQYF. The full variable domain, its missing parts supplied by reference TRBV7-8 and TRBJ2-5, is GAGVSQSPRYKVAKRGQDVALRCDPISGHVSLFWYQQALGQGPEFLTYFQNEAQLDKSGLPSDRFFAERPEGSVSTLKIQRTQQEDSAVYLCASSFRLEETQYFGPGTRLLVL.

This clonotype came up many times. The chain couples TRBV6-1 to TRBJ2-7; D might be TRBD1 (6 bases). The germline V gene encodes CDR1 MNHNS and CDR2 SASEGT. This CDR3 region has 15 residues. V lost 2 bases to trimming and J lost 2 bases, with 13 bases between them. CDR3 sequence reads: CASSESTGPPYEQYF. The DNA for the CDR3 is TGTGCCAGCAGTGAATCGACAGGTCCGCCCTACGAGCAGTACTTC.

This clonotype came up many times. The chain links TRBV6-5 to TRBJ2-7; D gene uncertain. The CDR3 contains 13 residues. Trimming removed 0 bases at V and 3 bases at J, with 6 bases between. Per the germline V gene, CDR1 is MNHEY and CDR2 is SVGAGI. CDR3 sequence reads: CASSYSMVYEQYF. The CDR3 nucleotides are TGTGCCAGCAGTTACTCTATGGTCTACGAGCAGTACTTC.

In its sample, this clonotype was seen a few times. The chain uses TRBV5-5 and TRBJ1-1; no clear D. Deletions cut 3 bases from V and 4 bases from J, with 7 bases between. CDR1 and CDR2 (germline): SGHKS, YYEKEE (reference sequence). The CDR3 length is 12 residues. The CDR3 nucleotides are TGTGCCAGCAGCTCCCTAACCACTGAAGCTTTCTTT. This encodes CASSSLTTEAFF.

This chain connects TRBV20-1 to TRBJ2-7; D not certain. This CDR3 region has 10 residues. The germline gives CDR1 DFQATT, CDR2 SNEGSKA (reference sequence). Trimming stripped 7 bases from V and 4 bases from J, with 8 bases between. For the CDR3, the DNA is TGCAGTGTCGCGAGATACGAGCAGTACTTC. It yields the protein CSVARYEQYF.

The rearrangement uses TRBV6-2 or TRBV6-3 and TRBJ1-1; D unresolved. The CDR3 is 11 residues long. V shed 1 base and J shed 8 bases, with 5 bases lying between them. From germline, CDR1 is MNHEY and CDR2 SVGEGT. CDR3 sequence: CASSYWAEAFF. The CDR3 DNA is TGTGCCAGCAGTTACTGGGCAGAAGCTTTCTTT.

The chain recombines TRBV13 with TRBJ2-7, with no clear D. The V and J ends lost 6 bases and 0 bases respectively, with 12 bases between them. Germline CDR1 is PRHDT and CDR2 is FYEKMQ (reference sequence). The CDR3 runs 14 residues. As DNA, the CDR3 is TGTGCCAGCAGTTCGCCGGCAAGCTCCTACGAGCAGTACTTC. Amino acid sequence: CASSSPASSYEQYF.

This clonotype turned up a few times. The CDR3 loop is CSVEDLWGIEAFF. CDR3 coding DNA: TGCAGCGTTGAAGATCTTTGGGGGATTGAAGCTTTCTTT. The chain joins TRBV29-1 to TRBJ1-1; perhaps TRBD1 as D (5 bases). The V gene lost 0 bases and the J gene lost 7 bases, with 12 bases spanning the gap. This CDR3 has 13 residues. Germline CDR1 SQVTM, CDR2 ANQGSEA.

This clonotype has at least ten counts. The chain couples TRBV6-1 to TRBJ1-5; D remains ambiguous. Deletions cut 10 bases from V and 7 bases from J, with 14 bases between. The CDR3 has 12 residues. Germline lookup yields CDR1 MNHNS and CDR2 SASEGT. The CDR3 DNA is TGTGCCACCCTGGCGGGTATCCAGCCCCAGCATTTT. Translated: CATLAGIQPQHF.

This clonotype turned up a few times. Just one base apart from a much larger clone, this may be a read error. The V gene is TRBV12-3 or TRBV12-4, the J gene TRBJ2-2, with D perhaps matching TRBD2 (5 bases). This CDR3 region has 12 residues. CDR3: CASSFISGELCF. For the CDR3, the DNA is TGTGCCAGCAGTTTTATCTCCGGGGAGCTGTGTTTT.

This clonotype was detected ten times or more. The V and J genes are TRBV6-5 and TRBJ1-1; D is unresolved. Germline V CDR1 and CDR2: MNHEY, SVGAGI. V lost 8 bases, J lost 0 bases, and 13 bases lay in between. The CDR3 is 14 amino acids. The CDR3: CASHSRSMNTEAFF. The CDR3 DNA reads TGTGCCAGCCATTCGCGAAGCATGAACACTGAAGCTTTCTTT.

This clonotype has ten or more counts. The chain carries TRBV12-3 or TRBV12-4 and TRBJ2-7, with D unresolved. V was clipped by 6 bases and J by 3 bases, with 12 bases between them. The CDR3 covers 13 residues. CDR3 in DNA: TGTGCCAGCAGCAGCGACGGCAACTACGAGCAGTACTTC. Translation gives CASSSDGNYEQYF.

This clonotype has at least ten counts. V usage is TRBV6-5 and J usage is TRBJ1-2; D possibly corresponds to TRBD1 (6 bases). The CDR3 length is 12 residues. V was pared by 6 bases and J by 6 bases, with 11 bases between. Germline V gene sequence: CDR1 MNHEY, CDR2 SVGAGI. CDR3 sequence reads: CASSPEGDGYTF. CDR3 DNA: TGTGCCAGCAGCCCCGAGGGGGATGGCTACACCTTC.

This clonotype was seen more than once but under ten times. The V call is TRBV11-2, the J call TRBJ2-5; 12 bases fit TRBD2. Germline CDR1 and CDR2: SGHAT and FQNNGV. The V and J ends lost 5 bases and 5 bases, in that order; junction bases with no gene match: 9. This CDR3 region has 16 residues. The CDR3 is CASSVPTSGGEETQYF. The CDR3 bases are TGTGCCAGCAGCGTCCCGACTAGCGGGGGAGAGGAGACCCAGTACTTC.